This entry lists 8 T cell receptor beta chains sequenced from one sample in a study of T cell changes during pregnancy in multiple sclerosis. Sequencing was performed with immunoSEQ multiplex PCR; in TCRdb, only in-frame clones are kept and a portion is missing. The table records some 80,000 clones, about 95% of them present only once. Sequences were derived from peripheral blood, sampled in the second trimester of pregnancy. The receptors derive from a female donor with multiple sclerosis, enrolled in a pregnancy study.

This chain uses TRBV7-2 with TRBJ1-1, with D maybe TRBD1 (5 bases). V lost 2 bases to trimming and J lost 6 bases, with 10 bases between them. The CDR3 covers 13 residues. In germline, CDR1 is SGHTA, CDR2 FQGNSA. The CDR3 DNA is TGTGCCAGCAGCTTAAGGGGAAGGGCTGAAGCTTTCTTT. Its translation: CASSLRGRAEAFF.

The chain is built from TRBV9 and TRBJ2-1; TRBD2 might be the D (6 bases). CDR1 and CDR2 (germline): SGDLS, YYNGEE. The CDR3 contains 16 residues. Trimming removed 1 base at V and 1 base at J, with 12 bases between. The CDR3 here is CASSVNLRESYNEQFF. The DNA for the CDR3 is TGTGCCAGCAGCGTAAATCTCCGGGAGTCCTACAATGAGCAGTTCTTC.

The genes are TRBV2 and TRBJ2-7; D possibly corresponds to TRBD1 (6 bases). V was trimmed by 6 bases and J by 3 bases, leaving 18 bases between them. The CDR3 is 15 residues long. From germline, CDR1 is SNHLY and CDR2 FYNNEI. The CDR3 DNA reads TGTGCCAGCAGGTCCCCCGGGACAAGGAACTACGAGCAGTACTTC. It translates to CASRSPGTRNYEQYF.

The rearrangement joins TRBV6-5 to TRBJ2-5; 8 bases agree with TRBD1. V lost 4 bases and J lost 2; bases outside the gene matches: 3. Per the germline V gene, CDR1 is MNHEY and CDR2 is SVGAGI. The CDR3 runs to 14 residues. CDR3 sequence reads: CASSLTGGQETQYF. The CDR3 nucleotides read TGTGCCAGCAGTTTAACAGGGGGACAAGAGACCCAGTACTTC.

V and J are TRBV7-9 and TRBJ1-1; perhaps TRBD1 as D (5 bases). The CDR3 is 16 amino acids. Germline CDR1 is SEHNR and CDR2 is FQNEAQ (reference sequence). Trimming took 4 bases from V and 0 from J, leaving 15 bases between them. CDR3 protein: CASSSTTVTMNTEAFF. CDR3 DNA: TGTGCCAGCAGCTCAACGACAGTTACTATGAACACTGAAGCTTTCTTT.

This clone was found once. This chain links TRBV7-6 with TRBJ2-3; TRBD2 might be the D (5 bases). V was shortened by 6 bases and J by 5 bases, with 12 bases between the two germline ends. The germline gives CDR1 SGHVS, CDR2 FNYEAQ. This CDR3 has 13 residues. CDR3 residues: CASRTNGKDTQYF. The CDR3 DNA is TGTGCCAGCAGAACGAACGGGAAAGATACGCAGTATTTT.

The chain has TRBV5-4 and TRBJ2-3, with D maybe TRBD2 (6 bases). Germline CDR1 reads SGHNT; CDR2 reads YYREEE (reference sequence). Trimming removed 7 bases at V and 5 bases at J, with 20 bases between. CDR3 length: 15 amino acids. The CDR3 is CASSGGTGEIDTQYF. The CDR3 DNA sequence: TGTGCCAGCTCAGGAGGGACTGGGGAAATAGATACGCAGTATTTT.

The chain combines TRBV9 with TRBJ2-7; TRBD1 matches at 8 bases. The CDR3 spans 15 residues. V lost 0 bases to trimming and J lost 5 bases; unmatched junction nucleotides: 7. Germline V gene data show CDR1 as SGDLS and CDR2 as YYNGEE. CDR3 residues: CASSVGRQGYNEQYF. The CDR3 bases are TGTGCCAGCAGCGTAGGGCGACAGGGGTATAACGAGCAGTACTTC.